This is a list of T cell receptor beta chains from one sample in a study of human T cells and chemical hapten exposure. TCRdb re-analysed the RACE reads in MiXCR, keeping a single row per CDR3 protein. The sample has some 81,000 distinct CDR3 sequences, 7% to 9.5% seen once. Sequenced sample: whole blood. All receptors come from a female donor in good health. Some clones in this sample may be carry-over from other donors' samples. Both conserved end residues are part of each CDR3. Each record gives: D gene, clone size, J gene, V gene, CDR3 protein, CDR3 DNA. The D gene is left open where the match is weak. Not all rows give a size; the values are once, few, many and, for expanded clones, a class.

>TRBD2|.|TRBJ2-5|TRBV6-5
CASRGLAGGGETQYF
TGTGCCAGCAGAGGACTAGCGGGGGGGGGGGAGACCCAGTACTTC
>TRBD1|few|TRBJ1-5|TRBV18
CASSPPGAGQGGQPQHF
TGTGCCAGCTCACCACCCGGCGCGGGACAGGGTGGTCAGCCCCAGCATTTT
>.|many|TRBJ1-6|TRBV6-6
CASSYPTQGRGYNSPLHF
TGTGCCAGCAGTTACCCAACCCAGGGCAGGGGATATAATTCACCCCTCCACTTT
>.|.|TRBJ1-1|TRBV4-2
CASSQVGGSPEAFF
TGTGCCAGCAGCCAAGTGGGAGGGAGCCCTGAAGCTTTCTTT
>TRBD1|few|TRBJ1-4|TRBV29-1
CSGRQGEKLFF
TGCAGCGGCAGACAGGGTGAAAAACTGTTTTTT
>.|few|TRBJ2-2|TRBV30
CAWYSGAGRTGELFF
TGTGCCTGGTATTCGGGAGCAGGCCGCACCGGGGAGCTGTTTTTT
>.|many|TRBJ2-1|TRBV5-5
CASSPRTESYNEQFF
TGTGCCAGCAGCCCTAGAACCGAGAGCTACAATGAGCAGTTCTTC
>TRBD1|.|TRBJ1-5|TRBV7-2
CASSFDRGGINQPQHF
TGTGCCAGCAGTTTTGACAGGGGTGGAATCAATCAGCCCCAGCATTTT
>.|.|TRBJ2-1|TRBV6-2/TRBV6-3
CASSSRGLVNEQFF
TGTGCCAGCAGTTCCAGGGGACTCGTCAATGAGCAGTTCTTC
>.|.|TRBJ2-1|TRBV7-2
CASSKSVWEPSNEQFF
TGTGCCAGCAGCAAAAGCGTGTGGGAGCCCAGCAATGAGCAGTTCTTC
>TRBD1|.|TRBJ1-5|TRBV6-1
CASSVDRGGISPQHF
TGTGCCAGCAGTGTCGACAGGGGCGGGATCAGCCCCCAGCATTTT
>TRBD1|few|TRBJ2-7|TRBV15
CATSRGITGGFYEQYF
TGTGCCACCAGCAGAGGCATCACAGGGGGCTTCTACGAGCAGTACTTC
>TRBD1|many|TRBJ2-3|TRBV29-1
CSGDRGRGDTQYF
TGCAGCGGGGACAGGGGGCGCGGAGATACGCAGTATTTT
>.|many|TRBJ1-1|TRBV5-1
CASSVGRSGAEAFF
TGCGCCAGCAGCGTGGGACGATCAGGCGCTGAAGCTTTCTTT
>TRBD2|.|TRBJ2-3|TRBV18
CANSPRGGVDTQYF
TGTGCCAACTCACCGCGGGGGGGCGTGGATACGCAGTATTTT
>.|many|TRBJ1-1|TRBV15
CATSRDEWNTEAFF
TGTGCCACCAGCAGAGACGAGTGGAACACTGAAGCTTTCTTT
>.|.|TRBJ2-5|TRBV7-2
CASSTPGRQETQYF
TGTGCCAGCAGCACCCCCGGGAGACAAGAGACCCAGTACTTC
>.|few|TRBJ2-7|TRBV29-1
CSVAGRGRYEQYF
TGCAGCGTTGCGGGGAGGGGGCGTTACGAGCAGTACTTC
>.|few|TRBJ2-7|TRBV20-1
CSAKDFPSYEQYF
TGCAGTGCAAAGGATTTCCCTTCCTACGAGCAGTACTTC
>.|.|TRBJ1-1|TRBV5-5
CASRNGIDRTTEAFF
TGTGCCAGCAGAAACGGAATAGACAGGACGACTGAAGCTTTCTTT
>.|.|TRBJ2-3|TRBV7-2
CASSLVVRLTPTTDTQYF
TGTGCCAGCAGCTTAGTGGTTAGACTCACGCCGACCACAGATACGCAGTATTTT
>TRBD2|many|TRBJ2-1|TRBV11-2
CASSLIGLADEQFF
TGTGCCAGCAGCTTAATTGGACTAGCAGATGAGCAGTTCTTC
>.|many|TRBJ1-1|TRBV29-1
CSGSDFGTEAFF
TGCAGCGGAAGTGACTTCGGCACTGAAGCTTTCTTT
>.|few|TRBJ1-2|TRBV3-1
CASSRNYGYTF
TGTGCCAGCAGCCGCAACTATGGCTACACCTTC
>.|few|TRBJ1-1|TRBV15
CATREAVGGHAEAFF
TGTGCCACCAGGGAGGCGGTGGGGGGCCACGCTGAAGCTTTCTTT